The rows below give T cell receptor beta chains drawn from one sample of a study of T cells in localized non-small cell lung cancer. Data came from immunoSEQ multiplex PCR; TCRdb stores just in-frame clones and leaves some out. The sample contains more than 750 clones, less than 25% of which appear only once. The sequencing used normal lung tissue next to the tumor, collected before any cancer treatment. These receptors were obtained from a man between 40 and 75 years old with stage III lung adenocarcinoma. CDR3s include the opening cysteine and the closing phenylalanine or tryptophan. D genes are given only for firm matches. Expanded clones get a size class; other rows say once, few or many, or leave the size out.

TRBD1	TRBJ2-7	15	TRBV6-8	few	TGTGCCAGCAGTTACTCTGGGACAGGGGGCTACGAGCAGTACTTC	CASSYSGTGGYEQYF
.	TRBJ2-1	14	TRBV29-1	.	TGCAGCGTTGACGGGACTTCGGGAAACAATGAGCAGTTCTTC	CSVDGTSGNNEQFF
TRBD1	TRBJ1-1	15	TRBV30	.	TGTGCCTGGAGTTTACCGGGACAGGGGCTCACTGAAGCTTTCTTT	CAWSLPGQGLTEAFF
.	TRBJ2-5	17	TRBV11-3	medium-sized	TGTGCCAGCAGCTCAGGGCTAGGGCAGGGGATGAGAGAGACCCAGTACTTC	CASSSGLGQGMRETQYF
TRBD1	TRBJ1-1	12	TRBV9	.	TGTGCCAGCAGGGGGGACAGCACTGAAGCTTTCTTT	CASRGDSTEAFF
TRBD1	TRBJ2-2	12	TRBV30	once	TGTGCCTCGGGACAGGACGCCGGGGAGCTGTTTTTT	CASGQDAGELFF
TRBD1	TRBJ2-7	14	TRBV10-2	.	TGCGCCAGCAGTGAGACAGGGGGTATCAACGAGCAGTACTTC	CASSETGGINEQYF
TRBD2	TRBJ2-7	20	TRBV11-3	.	TGTGCCAGCAGCTTAGGGGACAGCTCAATACTAGCGGGGGGCTACTACGAGCAGTACTTC	CASSLGDSSILAGGYYEQYF
TRBD2	TRBJ2-7	16	TRBV6-8	few	TGTGCCAGCAGTTACAACCGCGGGGGGGATTCCTACGAGCAGTACTTC	CASSYNRGGDSYEQYF
TRBD2	TRBJ2-2	14	TRBV15	.	TGTGCCACCCAGGCGCCGGGGGGTACCGGGGAGCTGTTTTTT	CATQAPGGTGELFF
TRBD1	TRBJ2-5	18	TRBV18	.	TGTGCCAGCTCGCTCTCCCCTCCCGGGACAGGGGGCCAAGAGACCCAGTACTTC	CASSLSPPGTGGQETQYF
TRBD1	TRBJ2-5	15	TRBV28	.	TGTGCCAGCAGTTTTGGGACAGGGAGTAGTAAGACCCAGTACTTC	CASSFGTGSSKTQYF
TRBD2	TRBJ2-2	15	TRBV19	.	TGTGCCAGTAGTATAAAAGCGGGGGACACCGGGAAGCTGTTTTTT	CASSIKAGDTGKLFF
.	TRBJ1-2	13	TRBV30	.	TGTGCCTGGAGCGAAGGAAGAAACTATGGCTACACCTTC	CAWSEGRNYGYTF
.	TRBJ1-6	14	TRBV28	few	TGTGCCAGCAGTTTAATAGGTCTTAATTCACCCCTCCACTTT	CASSLIGLNSPLHF
.	TRBJ1-1	17	TRBV6-8	few	TGTGCCAGCAGCCGCGGGAGTGCAGCACTCATGAACACTGAAGCTTTCTTT	CASSRGSAALMNTEAFF
TRBD2	TRBJ2-1	15	TRBV12-5	.	TGTGCTAGTGGTGGGACGGGACTAGCGGGTCATGAGCAGTTCTTC	CASGGTGLAGHEQFF
.	TRBJ2-5	13	TRBV18	.	TGTGCCAGCTCACCACCGAAGGTGGGGGCCCAGTACTTC	CASSPPKVGAQYF
TRBD1	TRBJ1-2	14	TRBV11-3	few	TGTGCCAGCAGCCGAGGCGGGACAGAAGATGGCTACACCTTC	CASSRGGTEDGYTF
.	TRBJ1-1	14	TRBV29-1	.	TGCAGCGTTGAGGGTGCAGGGCGAGGCACTGAAGCTTTCTTT	CSVEGAGRGTEAFF